This T cell receptor (beta chain) was sequenced during a study of shared clonotypes between healthy human individuals. Notes on the study in general: Few donors limited the genetic and exposure-history diversity represented. Several donors shared about 5% of their naive CD4 clonotypes.

It was at deep level that the assay was run. The repertoire was sequenced with immunoSEQ multiplex PCR; TCRdb's copy has only in-frame clones and lacks some. The data contain over 1.5 million clones, around 98% of them singletons. A note on this clone: Its antigen is not known.

The source material was naive CD4+ T cells sorted from blood. As to subset: CD45RA+ positively selected. The clonotype was recovered from a man aged 25-40 years in good health.

CDR3 in amino acids: CASSLAWVGQHSGNTIYF. CDR3 DNA: TGCGCCAGCAGCTTGGCCTGGGTTGGACAGCACTCTGGAAACACCATATATTTT. The J gene is TRBJ1-3, the V gene TRBV5-1, with D possibly being TRBD1 (6 bases). The V gene's germline CDR1 is SGHRS and CDR2 YFSETQ. The CDR3 extends over 18 amino acids. Trimming cost V 0 bases and J 0 bases, with 16 bases left between them. The whole variable domain, filled in from reference TRBV5-1 and TRBJ1-3, reads KAGVTQTPRYLIKTRGQQVTLSCSPISGHRSVSWYQQTPGQGLQFLFEYFSETQRNKGNFPGRFSGRQFSNSRSEMNVSTLELGDSALYLCASSLAWVGQHSGNTIYFGEGSWLTVV.